These T cell receptor beta chains were read from a single sample in a study of CD8 T cells in ankylosing spondylitis. MiXCR, applied by TCRdb to the 5' RACE reads, yields one record per CDR3 protein. Found here are 380,000 or so distinct CDR3 sequences, roughly 20% of them singletons; the top ten hold approximately 14%. Sequenced: blood, either unsorted or a sorted T cell fraction (not recorded which). The receptors come from a male donor with ankylosing spondylitis or in good health (not recorded which). Both conserved end residues are trimmed from each CDR3. Size values are once, few and many counts, or a class for expanded clones, and some rows have none.

V	size	J	CDR3
TRBV2	few	TRBJ2-1	ASRARDRANNEQF
TRBV27	few	TRBJ2-5	ASSPYVAGQETQY
TRBV10-3	.	TRBJ2-7	AIRGGTPSYEQY
TRBV20-1	.	TRBJ2-7	SARDTRGSRNEQY
TRBV4-1	.	TRBJ2-7	ASSDLTGGGDLEQY
TRBV7-6	few	TRBJ2-1	ASSARDSDNEQF
TRBV20-1	few	TRBJ2-6	SAGSLQGAANVLT
TRBV24-1	.	TRBJ2-2	ATSDLATGTTGELF
TRBV25-1	many	TRBJ2-1	ASSDNEQF
TRBV29-1	many	TRBJ2-3	SVTGTSGGADTQY
TRBV6-2/TRBV6-3	few	TRBJ2-1	ASSYRAGGLTYNEQF
TRBV5-4	.	TRBJ2-7	ASSPTGVWDEQY
TRBV28	.	TRBJ2-1	ASSSPGFAGDVNEQF
TRBV15	few	TRBJ2-2	ATSKTGELF
TRBV29-1	.	TRBJ2-7	SVTGGHSYEQY
TRBV7-3	.	TRBJ1-3	ASSESGIPGNTIY
TRBV10-3	few	TRBJ2-2	AISDPGLVLGELF
TRBV12-3/TRBV12-4	few	TRBJ2-2	ASSLWLATGELF
TRBV2	.	TRBJ2-3	ASREGGTHDTQY
TRBV2	few	TRBJ2-7	ASIPSGGASYEQY
TRBV6-2/TRBV6-3	.	TRBJ2-2	ASTRDFRGLRARRSEELF
TRBV20-1	.	TRBJ2-3	SASATGRAADTQY
TRBV4-1	few	TRBJ2-2	ASSQDRWQATNTGELF
TRBV7-9	.	TRBJ2-7	ASSDISYEQY
TRBV3-1	once	TRBJ2-2	ACSQVGGQGVSYGTGELF
TRBV20-1	.	TRBJ2-5	SASGTGGYETQY
TRBV3-1	.	TRBJ2-1	ATRAGATMNEQF
TRBV5-1	.	TRBJ1-3	ASSYGQGAYGNTIY
TRBV11-2	many	TRBJ2-4	ASSSGQGVLAKNIQY
TRBV7-9	.	TRBJ2-7	ASRREDYEQY
TRBV7-6	once	TRBJ2-3	ASSPRTSGWSTDTQY
TRBV6-2/TRBV6-3	.	TRBJ2-7	ASSYSLAREQY
TRBV30	.	TRBJ2-3	AWSVGVRGGDTQY
TRBV29-1	few	TRBJ2-2	SVEGTGTNTGELF
TRBV25-1	.	TRBJ2-7	ASSRGAYYEQY
TRBV7-9	.	TRBJ2-3	ASSGWDQSSTDTQY
TRBV5-6	.	TRBJ2-5	ASSSWRGLEETQY
TRBV12-3/TRBV12-4	few	TRBJ1-3	ATRTTGSGNTIY
TRBV2	few	TRBJ2-7	ASSGLAYEQY
TRBV10-3	few	TRBJ2-1	AISAAMGHNEQF
TRBV9	.	TRBJ1-6	ASSVADRGSPLH
TRBV7-9	.	TRBJ2-7	ASSLSPNGGGLYEQY
TRBV7-9	many	TRBJ1-1	ASSFRVTEAF
TRBV11-2	.	TRBJ2-7	ASSYGTAPYEQY
TRBV4-2	.	TRBJ2-1	ASSQGPPGGNEQF
TRBV20-1	.	TRBJ2-1	SARGGLAGSTHAGEQF
TRBV12-3/TRBV12-4	few	TRBJ2-3	ASSLRGFTDTQY
TRBV28	.	TRBJ1-4	ASSLRDRVNEKLF